The 8 T cell receptor beta chains below were found in one sample sequenced in a study of OX40 agonist ivuxolimab in advanced cancers. The assay was immunoSEQ multiplex PCR, and TCRdb's table has in-frame clones only and misses some. The profile shows 55,000 to 85,000 clones, about 90% of them singletons. Here the sequenced sample was CD4+ or CD8+ T cells sorted from blood, taken in a trial of the OX40 agonist ivuxolimab. These receptors were collected from an adult with an advanced solid tumor such as melanoma, head and neck, liver or kidney cancer.

This chain connects TRBV4-1 to TRBJ2-1; 8 nucleotides agree with TRBD2. This CDR3 spans 15 amino acids. Germline lookup yields CDR1 MGHRA and CDR2 YSYEKL. The V and J ends lost 3 bases and 10 bases, in that order; junction bases with no gene match: 11. The CDR3 bases are TGCGCCAGCAGCCACCTAGCGGGTGCCGGGGGGGAGCAGTTCTTC. This translates into CASSHLAGAGGEQFF.

Comments on this clone: The junction departs from germline at one end; a sequencing error may be responsible. V and J are TRBV6-1 and TRBJ2-1; D is possibly TRBD2 (5 bases). The CDR3 runs to 15 residues. CDR1 and CDR2 (germline): MNHNS, SASEGT. CDR3 residues: CASSEAVGPYNEQFF. CDR3 DNA: TGTGCCAGCAGCGAAGCGGTGGGCCCCTACAATGAGCAGTTCTTC.

Regarding this clone: At one boundary the junction diverges from the germline segment, which might be a read error. The DNA of the CDR3 is TGTGCCAGCAGTTACTCGACTAGCGGGGGGGCCGAGCAGTACTTC. Translating it yields CASSYSTSGGAEQYF. The chain links TRBV6-4 to TRBJ2-7; TRBD2 agrees at 14 bases. The V gene's germline CDR1 is MRHNA and CDR2 SNTAGT. CDR3 length: 15 residues.

The chain uses TRBV6-4 and TRBJ1-5; D perhaps matches TRBD1 (6 bases). The germline V and J ends were trimmed by 0 bases and 2 bases, with 8 bases remaining between them. CDR1 and CDR2 (germline): MRHNA, SNTAGT. The CDR3 is 15 amino acids. CDR3 amino acids: CASSDSGGGNQPQHF. CDR3 sequence (DNA): TGTGCCAGCAGTGACTCAGGGGGGGGCAATCAGCCCCAGCATTTT.

The chain links TRBV18 to TRBJ2-3, with D unclear. CDR1 and CDR2 (germline): KGHSH, LQKENI. The CDR3 is 13 amino acids. V lost 3 bases to trimming and J lost 2 bases, with 6 bases between them. In nucleotides, the CDR3 is TGTGCCAGCTCACCTTCCCACACAGATACGCAGTATTTT. Residues: CASSPSHTDTQYF.

The chain has TRBV5-1 and TRBJ2-7, with a possible D match to TRBD1 (6 bases). This CDR3 spans 14 amino acids. The germline V gene has CDR1 SGHRS and CDR2 YFSETQ. The V end was cut by 0 bases, the J end by 5 bases, with 12 bases between. CDR3 DNA: TGCGCCAGCAGCTTGGGGCAGGGGTCCCACGAGCAGTACTTC. It specifies CASSLGQGSHEQYF.

The J gene is TRBJ2-7, the V gene TRBV19; a possible D gene is TRBD1 (5 bases). The CDR3 totals 13 residues. V lost 0 bases and J 4 bases, leaving 7 bases between the germline ends. Looked up from germline, CDR1 is LNHDA and CDR2 is SQIVND (reference sequence). DNA of the CDR3: TGTGCCAGTAGTATAGAAGGGGCGTACGAGCAGTACTTC. As protein: CASSIEGAYEQYF. The full variable domain, completed using reference TRBV19 and TRBJ2-7, is DGGITQSPKYLFRKEGQNVTLSCEQNLNHDAMYWYRQDPGQGLRLIYYSQIVNDFQKGDIAEGYSVSREKKESFPLTVTSAQKNPTAFYLCASSIEGAYEQYFGPGTRLTVT.

This clone was seen a single time. The chain uses TRBV5-4 and TRBJ2-7; TRBD2 might be the D (5 bases). Germline CDR1 is SGHNT and CDR2 is YYREEE (reference sequence). V lost 2 bases and J 3 bases, leaving 15 bases between the germline ends. The CDR3 sequence is 15 residues long. DNA of the CDR3: TGTGCCAGCAGCTTAGGAGGCCCCCAGCGCTACGAGCAGTACTTC. This sequence encodes CASSLGGPQRYEQYF.